This TCR beta chain was retrieved from a study of PD-1 blockade in mismatch repair-deficient tumors. Study-wide background: Enrolled about 2012-2016, patients had progressing, pretreated mismatch repair-deficient cancers of about twelve types. General observations from the study: After pembrolizumab, tumor-resident clones rose rapidly, then generally contracted before radiologic responses.

Trimming stripped 5 bases from V and 2 bases from J, with 7 bases between. The V gene's germline CDR1 is SEHNR and CDR2 FQNEAQ (reference sequence). This CDR3 is 12 amino acids long. Every patient had mismatch repair deficiency by PCR or immunohistochemistry. The TCR-sequenced patients were a few responders to pembrolizumab. Using immunoSEQ multiplex PCR, the repertoire was profiled, and TCRdb retains in-frame clones only, with some absent. The sample includes about 120,000 clones, about nine tenths of them seen just once. Of note for this clone: The antigen is undetermined. This sequence may be a read error, since a much larger clone differs from it by one base.

Sample: peripheral blood, taken approximately 72 weeks after starting pembrolizumab. The sequence was collected from an adult with mismatch repair-deficient cancer. The V call is TRBV7-9, the J call TRBJ2-7; possible D gene TRBD2, 5 bases. The DNA for the CDR3 is TGTGCCAGCAGCCCCGGGACCTACGAGCAGTACTTC. Protein: CASSPGTYEQYF. The full variable domain, rest sourced from reference TRBV7-9 and TRBJ2-7, is DTGVSQNPRHKITKRGQNVTFRCDPISEHNRLYWYRQTLGQGPEFLTYFQNEAQLEKSRLLSDRFSAERPKGSFSTLEIQRTEQGDSAMYLCASSPGTYEQYFGPGTRLTVT.